A single sample gave rise to the 32 T cell receptor beta chains below, sequenced in a study of T cells in Graves' hyperthyroidism and ophthalmopathy. Amplification targeted TCR beta CDR3 regions from RNA transcripts. An initial round of RT-PCR targeting the TCR CDR3 relied on the HTBI primer set. TCRdb called the multiplex PCR reads again in MiXCR, with one record for every CDR3 protein. The sample has hundreds of thousands of distinct CDR3 sequences, 17% seen once. Sequencing used blood. These receptors originate from a young woman with Graves' ophthalmopathy.

The chain is built from TRBV6-4 and TRBJ2-1; D ambiguous. The CDR3 spans 15 residues. Germline assignment: CDR1 MRHNA and CDR2 SNTAGT. Trimming removed 0 bases at V and 6 bases at J, with 12 bases between. DNA for the CDR3: TGTGCCAGCAGTGACTCGTACGGGTTGGCCAATGAGCAGTTCTTC. Protein: CASSDSYGLANEQFF.

This clonotype was counted at least ten times. The chain carries TRBV11-3 and TRBJ2-1; 12 nucleotides align to TRBD2. Germline loops: CDR1 SGHNT, CDR2 YENEEA. The V segment lost 1 base and the J segment 4 bases; nucleotides outside the gene matches: 2. This CDR3 comprises 16 residues. DNA of the CDR3: TGTGCCAGCAGCTTAGGGACTAGCGGGACTTACAATGAGCAGTTCTTC. Protein sequence: CASSLGTSGTYNEQFF.

This clonotype has a count of ten or more. The rearrangement joins TRBV13 to TRBJ1-1, with TRBD1 identical over 7 bases. CDR1 PRHDT and CDR2 FYEKMQ come from the germline V gene (reference sequence). The J segment lost 8 bases and the V segment lost 6 bases, leaving 12 bases of the junction unmatched. The CDR3 is 14 residues long. The CDR3 DNA follows: TGTGCCAGCAGACAAAGTAGACAGGGCCTCGAAGCTTTCTTT. Residues: CASRQSRQGLEAFF.

The chain employs TRBV7-2 and TRBJ2-5; 16 bases match TRBD2. CDR3 length: 17 residues. CDR1 is SGHTA and CDR2 is FQGNSA in the germline V gene. The V and J ends lost 4 bases and 5 bases, in that order; junction bases with no gene match: 7. The CDR3 sequence is CASSSLGTSGGAETQYF. CDR3 coding DNA: TGTGCCAGCAGCTCACTCGGGACTAGCGGGGGGGCGGAGACCCAGTACTTC.

This clonotype was detected ten times or more. The chain joins TRBV28 to TRBJ1-1, with 7 bases identical to TRBD1. The CDR3 loop spans 14 amino acids. Losses at the gene ends were 7 bases for V and 4 bases for J; bases not matched to a gene: 9. The germline V gene encodes CDR1 MDHEN and CDR2 SYDVKM. In DNA form, the CDR3 reads TGTGCCAGCATCGTCCCAGGGGGTTCCACTGAAGCTTTCTTT. Encoded protein: CASIVPGGSTEAFF.

This clonotype was detected many times. CDR3 protein: CASMGGIKQYF. DNA of the CDR3: TGTGCCAGCATGGGGGGGATAAAGCAGTACTTC. The chain is built from TRBV12-3 or TRBV12-4 and TRBJ2-7; 7 nucleotides line up with TRBD2. V lost 7 bases and J lost 8; bases outside the gene matches: 5. The CDR3 has 11 amino acids.

The sample holds a few counts of this clonotype. The V gene is TRBV4-1, the J gene TRBJ2-3; 7 bases line up with TRBD2. CDR3 length: 18 residues. Germline CDR1 MGHRA, CDR2 YSYEKL. The J segment lost 0 bases and the V segment lost 0 bases, leaving 9 bases of the junction unmatched. The CDR3 bases are TGCGCCAGCAGCCAAGAACCAAGACTAGCATTTAGCACAGATACGCAGTATTTT. It yields the protein CASSQEPRLAFSTDTQYF.

The sample holds many counts of this clonotype. The chain uses TRBV7-9 and TRBJ2-1, with D perhaps TRBD1 or TRBD2 (5 bases each). The CDR3 runs 14 residues. The germline CDR1 and CDR2 sequences are SEHNR and FQNEAQ (reference sequence). Trimming took 6 bases from V and 9 from J, leaving 18 bases between them. CDR3 nucleotides: TGTGCCAGCAGTACCTCTGGGACCCTGGGTGAGCAGTTCTTC. Its translation is CASSTSGTLGEQFF.

This clonotype showed up just a few times. This chain connects TRBV5-1 to TRBJ2-2; TRBD2 agrees at 12 bases. Germline V gene lookup returns CDR1 SGHRS and CDR2 YFSETQ. V trimming: 2 bases; J trimming: 5 bases; junction bases outside the gene matches: 7. The CDR3 is 17 residues long. CDR3 nucleotide sequence: TGCGCCAGCAGCTTTGGACCGGGACTAGCGGGTACCGGGGAGCTGTTTTTT. Translation: CASSFGPGLAGTGELFF.

V usage is TRBV27 and J usage is TRBJ2-7, with TRBD2 matching over 11 bases. Germline values: CDR1 MNHEY, CDR2 SMNVEV (reference sequence). The CDR3 loop spans 20 amino acids. The trim removed 0 bases at V and 0 bases at J, leaving 13 bases unmatched. The CDR3 DNA follows: TGTGCCAGCAGTTTATCAGAAGGGGTCGTTGGGACTAGCGGCTCCTACGAGCAGTACTTC. It encodes CASSLSEGVVGTSGSYEQYF.

This clonotype came up many times. The chain employs TRBV12-3 or TRBV12-4 and TRBJ1-1; D is unresolved. The length of the CDR3 is 13 residues. V was shortened by 6 bases and J by 6 bases, with 14 bases between the two germline ends. CDR3 in amino acids: CASSRWEGPEAFF. Written as DNA, the CDR3 is TGTGCCAGCAGCCGCTGGGAAGGGCCTGAAGCTTTCTTT.

This clonotype was seen repeatedly, ten times or more. The chain has TRBV6-2 or TRBV6-3 and TRBJ1-1; 7 nucleotides align to TRBD1. The V segment lost 6 bases and the J segment 1 base; nucleotides outside the gene matches: 8. The CDR3 contains 15 residues. Germline V CDR1 and CDR2: MNHEY, SVGEGT. The DNA for the CDR3 is TGTGCCAGCAGGCATTCCGGACAGGAGAACACTGAAGCTTTCTTT. Translated: CASRHSGQENTEAFF.

This clonotype was counted many times. The rearrangement links TRBV7-9 to TRBJ2-5, with D tentatively TRBD1 (5 bases). There are 16 residues in the CDR3. Trimming cost V 5 bases and J 2 bases, with 18 bases left between them. Per germline, CDR1 SEHNR and CDR2 FQNEAQ (reference sequence). For the CDR3, the DNA is TGTGCCAGCAGCCCTCTGACCGGACACCGACAAGAGACCCAGTACTTC. Its protein product is CASSPLTGHRQETQYF.

The sample holds many counts of this clonotype. The CDR3 sequence: CASEGPFQETQYF. CDR3 in DNA: TGTGCCAGCGAAGGACCTTTCCAAGAGACCCAGTACTTC. This rearrangement joins TRBV6-1 to TRBJ2-5; D is ambiguous. The CDR3 loop spans 13 amino acids. Trimming took 8 bases from V and 1 from J, leaving 11 bases between them. CDR1 and CDR2 (germline): MNHNS, SASEGT.

This clonotype appeared many times. The chain links TRBV5-5 to TRBJ1-1, with 8 bases matching TRBD1. The CDR3 totals 12 residues. CDR1 is SGHKS and CDR2 is YYEKEE in the germline V gene (reference sequence). With V trimmed by 3 bases and J by 7 bases, 2 bases remained unmatched. For the CDR3, the DNA is TGTGCCAGCAGCTACGGACAGGGTGAAGCTTTCTTT. Its protein is CASSYGQGEAFF.

This clonotype came up a few times. The CDR3 loop is CASSPITGLHQPQHF. The CDR3 DNA reads TGTGCCAGCAGTCCAATCACAGGACTCCACCAGCCCCAGCATTTT. The genes are TRBV27 and TRBJ1-5, with D tentatively TRBD1 (5 bases). The CDR3 is 15 residues long. Trimming pared 5 bases from V and 7 bases from J, leaving 18 bases between. The germline CDR1 and CDR2 sequences are MNHEY and SMNVEV (reference sequence).

The table lists this clonotype with many counts. The genes are TRBV30 and TRBJ1-4; D is ambiguous. From germline, CDR1 is GTSNPN and CDR2 SVGIG (reference sequence). Between the trimmed V and J ends, which lost 2 bases and 5 bases, there was a span of 6 bases. The CDR3 runs to 12 residues. CDR3: CAWSRTNEKLFF. The CDR3 DNA is TGTGCCTGGAGTCGAACGAATGAAAAACTGTTTTTT.

V and J are TRBV11-2 and TRBJ1-1; no clear D gene. CDR1 SGHAT and CDR2 FQNNGV come from the germline V gene. The CDR3 loop spans 14 amino acids. The V end lost 5 bases, the J end lost 8 bases, and 18 bases lay between the germline ends. The CDR3 bases are TGTGCCAGCAGCCCTAATAACCTACAAGGCGAAGCTTTCTTT. Residues: CASSPNNLQGEAFF.

This sequence joins TRBV4-1 and TRBJ1-6; D may be TRBD1 (5 bases). V gave up 3 bases and J gave up 3 bases, with 12 bases separating them. CDR1 and CDR2 (germline): MGHRA, YSYEKL. The CDR3 consists of 16 residues. The CDR3 DNA is TGCGCCAGCAGCCAGGGCCTGGACATCTATAATTCACCCCTCCACTTT. As protein: CASSQGLDIYNSPLHF.

This clonotype has ten or more counts. The CDR3 nucleotides read TGTGCCAGCAGCTTACGTGGAGCGGGAGCGTACTTCACAGATACGCAGTATTTT. This translates into CASSLRGAGAYFTDTQYF. The rearrangement uses TRBV7-2 and TRBJ2-3, with 8 bases aligning to TRBD2. With 2 bases clipped from V and 2 bases from J, the junction kept 12 bases outside the gene matches. The germline V gene has CDR1 SGHTA and CDR2 FQGNSA. The CDR3 spans 18 residues. Using reference TRBV7-2 and TRBJ2-3 for the parts outside the CDR3, the full variable domain is GAGVSQSPSNKVTEKGKDVELRCDPISGHTALYWYRQSLGQGLEFLIYFQGNSAPDKSGLPSDRFSAERTGGSVSTLTIQRTQQEDSAVYLCASSLRGAGAYFTDTQYFGPGTRLTVL.

This clonotype showed up many times. The chain combines TRBV2 with TRBJ1-2, with 9 bases identical to TRBD1. Germline V CDR1 and CDR2: SNHLY, FYNNEI. The V gene end was trimmed by 10 bases and the J gene end by 2 bases; junction bases not matched to a gene: 5. This CDR3 has 13 residues. Written as DNA, the CDR3 is TGTGCCACCCGTGACAGGGGGAACTATGGCTACACCTTC. It encodes CATRDRGNYGYTF.

This clonotype showed up many times. The chain recombines TRBV5-1 with TRBJ2-3; 14 nucleotides agree with TRBD2. The CDR3 contains 17 residues. Trimming took 4 bases from V and 3 from J; bases not matched to a gene: 7. From germline, CDR1 is SGHRS and CDR2 YFSETQ. The CDR3 DNA sequence: TGCGCCAGCAGCCATCGGACTAGCGGGGGGAGGACAGATACGCAGTATTTT. This gives the protein CASSHRTSGGRTDTQYF.

This clonotype has a count of ten or more. A read error may explain this, as a much larger clone is one base away. This chain uses TRBV6-1 with TRBJ1-6; D not resolved. The germline V gene encodes CDR1 MNHNS and CDR2 SASEGT. The CDR3 has 13 amino acids. Between the trimmed V and J ends, which lost 3 bases and 7 bases, there was a span of 7 bases. The CDR3: CASSDGRNSPLHF. Here the CDR3 DNA reads TGTGCCAGCAGTGACGGGAGAAATTCACCCCTCCACTTT.

This clonotype was found many times. Sequence at one end of the junction differs from germline and may be a read error. The chain links TRBV11-3 to TRBJ2-5; D could derive from TRBD1 or TRBD2 (6 bases each). Germline V gene lookup returns CDR1 SGHNT and CDR2 YENEEA. This CDR3 region has 14 residues. CDR3 in DNA: TGTGCCAGCAGTTTAGGCCAAGGGGGGGAGACCCAGTACTTC. The encoded protein is CASSLGQGGETQYF. Variable domain in full (rest from reference TRBV11-3 and TRBJ2-5): EAGVVQSPRYKIIEKKQPVAFWCNPISGHNTLYWYLQNLGQGPELLIRYENEEAVDDSQLPKDRFSAERLKGVDSTLKIQPAELGDSAVYLCASSLGQGGETQYFGPGTRLLVL.

This clonotype appeared many times. This chain connects TRBV6-1 to TRBJ1-2; D is unclear. The germline V gene encodes CDR1 MNHNS and CDR2 SASEGT. The V and J ends lost 6 bases and 4 bases respectively, with 12 bases between them. CDR3 length: 13 residues. DNA of the CDR3: TGTGCCAGCAGCCCGAGGCCAGGCTATGGCTACACCTTC. Translated: CASSPRPGYGYTF.

The chain combines TRBV5-1 with TRBJ2-7; a weak D match, TRBD1 (7 bases). The CDR3 runs to 14 residues. Looked up from germline, CDR1 is SGHRS and CDR2 is YFSETQ. The V gene lost 7 bases and the J gene lost 2 bases, with 16 bases spanning the gap. The CDR3 here is CASGAGQIAYEQYF. In DNA form, the CDR3 reads TGCGCCAGCGGCGCGGGACAGATAGCCTACGAGCAGTACTTC. The full variable domain, rest sourced from reference TRBV5-1 and TRBJ2-7, is KAGVTQTPRYLIKTRGQQVTLSCSPISGHRSVSWYQQTPGQGLQFLFEYFSETQRNKGNFPGRFSGRQFSNSRSEMNVSTLELGDSALYLCASGAGQIAYEQYFGPGTRLTVT.

The chain joins TRBV27 to TRBJ2-1, with TRBD2 matching over 8 bases. This CDR3 is 15 amino acids long. CDR1 is MNHEY, CDR2 SMNVEV, per germline (reference sequence). Germline trimming cut 3 bases from V and 9 bases from J; bases unmatched to any gene: 10. CDR3 amino acids: CASSFERESSREQFF. The CDR3 DNA follows: TGTGCCAGCAGTTTCGAGCGGGAGTCCTCCCGTGAGCAGTTCTTC.

The genes are TRBV20-1 and TRBJ2-2, with 11 bases aligning to TRBD2. Per germline, CDR1 DFQATT and CDR2 SNEGSKA (reference sequence). Trimming took 1 base from V and 7 from J; bases not matched to a gene: 2. The CDR3 is made up of 14 amino acids. CDR3 region: CSARGLAGHGELFF. CDR3 nucleotide sequence: TGCAGTGCTAGAGGACTAGCGGGACACGGGGAGCTGTTTTTT.

Ten or more counts support this clonotype. V is TRBV3-1 and J is TRBJ1-1, with a weak D call TRBD1 (6 bases). Germline CDR1 LGHDT, CDR2 YNNKEL (reference sequence). Trimming stripped 1 base from V and 5 bases from J, with 14 bases between. CDR3 length: 15 residues. The CDR3 region is CASSQGGQGRTEAFF. The CDR3 DNA follows: TGTGCCAGCAGCCAAGGAGGGCAGGGGAGGACTGAAGCTTTCTTT.

This clonotype was detected ten times or more. This sequence joins TRBV11-2 and TRBJ2-2; weak D call: TRBD1 (5 bases). CDR1 is SGHAT and CDR2 is FQNNGV in the germline V gene. V shed 3 bases and J shed 3 bases, with 17 bases lying between them. This CDR3 comprises 17 residues. The CDR3 sequence is CASSFFRLDKYTGELFF. The CDR3 DNA is TGTGCCAGCAGCTTCTTTCGTCTGGACAAATACACCGGGGAGCTGTTTTTT.

In its sample, this clonotype was seen many times. V is TRBV28 and J is TRBJ1-5, with D perhaps TRBD1 (6 bases). V dropped 3 bases and J dropped 2 bases, with 11 bases sitting between them. The CDR3 runs to 15 residues. Germline CDR1 MDHEN, CDR2 SYDVKM. CDR3 protein: CASSLGQGRNQPQHF. The CDR3 nucleotides read TGTGCCAGCAGTTTGGGGCAGGGGCGCAATCAGCCCCAGCATTTT.

This clonotype was counted only a few times. The J gene is TRBJ2-5, the V gene TRBV6-6; TRBD2 might be the D (6 bases). Germline lookup yields CDR1 MNHNY and CDR2 SVGAGI (reference sequence). Trimming removed 0 bases at V and 1 base at J, with 12 bases between. The CDR3 loop spans 16 amino acids. CDR3 in amino acids: CASSYSAGSGQETQYF. In DNA, the CDR3 is TGTGCCAGCAGTTACTCGGCGGGATCGGGCCAAGAGACCCAGTACTTC.